Detailed here is one TCR beta chain. The antigen is not known. From 5'RACE with constant-segment primers came TCR alpha and TCR beta cDNA libraries that carried sample barcodes and UMIs. TCRdb passed the 5' RACE reads through MiXCR, listing each CDR3 protein once. There are roughly 600,000 distinct CDR3 sequences in the sample; over 15% occur only once, and about 12% lies in the top ten. The entry originates in a study of T-cell memory formation after mild COVID-19. Across the whole study: Clusters of TCRs were largely donor specific. General study results and limits: Mainly CM and EM harbored the contracting CD4+ clones; mainly EMRA harbored the CD8+ ones.

The CDR3 has 12 amino acids. V was cut by 2 bases and J by 5 bases, with 6 bases left in between. Sequenced: PBMCs or a T cell subset sorted from them (not recorded which). The clonotype comes from an adult woman who had mild COVID-19 (a few samples of this study predate the infection). Cell type and time point are not known. This chain links TRBV12-3 or TRBV12-4 with TRBJ2-5; D is unresolved. CDR3 region: CASSLLWETQYF. CDR3 DNA: TGTGCCAGCAGTTTACTCTGGGAGACCCAGTACTTC.